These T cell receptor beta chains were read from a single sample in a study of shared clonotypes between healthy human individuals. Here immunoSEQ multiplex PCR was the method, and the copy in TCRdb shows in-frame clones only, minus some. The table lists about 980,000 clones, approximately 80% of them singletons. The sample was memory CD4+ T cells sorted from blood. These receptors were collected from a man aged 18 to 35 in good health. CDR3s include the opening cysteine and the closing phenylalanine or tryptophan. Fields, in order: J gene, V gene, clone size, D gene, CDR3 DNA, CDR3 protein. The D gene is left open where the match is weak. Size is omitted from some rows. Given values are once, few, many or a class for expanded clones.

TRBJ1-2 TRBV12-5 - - TGTGCTAGTGGTTTGGGCAGTAACTATGGCTACACCTTC CASGLGSNYGYTF
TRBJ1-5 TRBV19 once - TGTGCCAGTAGTATAGGCGCCCCTCAGCCCCAGCATTTT CASSIGAPQPQHF
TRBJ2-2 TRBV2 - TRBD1 TGTGCCAGCGACGGACAGGTGAACACCGGGGAGCTGTTTTTT CASDGQVNTGELFF
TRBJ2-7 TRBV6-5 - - TGTGCCAGCAGTTACAGGGCTGCCGGCCCCTACGAGCAGTACTTC CASSYRAAGPYEQYF
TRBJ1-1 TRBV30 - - TGTGCCTGGAGTGTAGGCAGGGTGGAAACTGAAGCTTTCTTT CAWSVGRVETEAFF
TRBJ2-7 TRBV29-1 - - TGCAGCGTTGTGGGCGGTTACGAGCAGTACTTC CSVVGGYEQYF
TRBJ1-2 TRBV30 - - TGTGCCTGGAGTGTACAGTCTCTTTCTTATGGCTACACCTTC CAWSVQSLSYGYTF
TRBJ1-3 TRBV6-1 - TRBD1 TGTGCCAGCGGGGACAGAGCACTTGGAAACACCATATATTTT CASGDRALGNTIYF
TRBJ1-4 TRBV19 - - TGTGCCAGTGCAGGAAGGTTGAATGAAAAACTGTTTTTT CASAGRLNEKLFF
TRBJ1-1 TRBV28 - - TGTGCCAGCAGACCCCGTCGAGACACTGAAGCTTTCTTT CASRPRRDTEAFF
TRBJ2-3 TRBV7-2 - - TGTGCCAGCAGCTTGTACGTAGATACGCAGTATTTT CASSLYVDTQYF
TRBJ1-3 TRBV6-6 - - TGTGCCAGCACCCGGGACTCTGGAAACACCATATATTTT CASTRDSGNTIYF
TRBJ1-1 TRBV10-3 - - TGTGCCACCTGCGTGGGGGGAAACACTGAAGCTTTCTTT CATCVGGNTEAFF
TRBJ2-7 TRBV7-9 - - TGTGCCAGCAGCCTAAAGCCAGGATGGGAGCAGTACTTC CASSLKPGWEQYF
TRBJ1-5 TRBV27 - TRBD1 TGTGCCAGCAGTTTGGCCGGGGGCAGGGGGCCTTATCAGCCCCAGCATTTT CASSLAGGRGPYQPQHF
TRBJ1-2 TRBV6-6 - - TGTGCCAGCAGCTCACAGGGCAACTATGGCTACACCTTC CASSSQGNYGYTF
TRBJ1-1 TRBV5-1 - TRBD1 TGCGCCAGCAGGCCCGGACAGGGATTATATTTCCAGAACACTGAAGCTTTCTTT CASRPGQGLYFQNTEAFF
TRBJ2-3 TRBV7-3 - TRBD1 TGTGCCAGCAGCATCGACAGGGCAGATACGCAGTATTTT CASSIDRADTQYF
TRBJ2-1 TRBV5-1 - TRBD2 TGCGCCAGCAGCTTGGCCGGAAGCGGGGTATACAATGAGCAGTTCTTC CASSLAGSGVYNEQFF
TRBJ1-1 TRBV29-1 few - TGCAGCGCCGGAGGGAGGGAAGGGACTGAAGCTTTCTTT CSAGGREGTEAFF
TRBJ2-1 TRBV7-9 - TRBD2 TGTGCCAGCACCCCCGGGGGGACTCTCTACAATGAGCAGTTCTTC CASTPGGTLYNEQFF